This entry describes one T cell receptor (beta chain). The CDR3 length is 15 residues. The V and J ends lost 3 bases and 0 bases, in that order; junction bases with no gene match: 3. The V gene's germline CDR1 is MDHEN and CDR2 SYDVKM. Repertoires were generated with immunoSEQ multiplex PCR, while TCRdb's copy carries only in-frame clones and drops some. The sample lists 60,000 to 65,000 clones, about nine tenths occurring once. The source of the sample is a study of T cell changes during pregnancy in multiple sclerosis. This receptor was taken from a female donor in good health, enrolled as a control in a pregnancy study. The starting material was peripheral blood, obtained in the second trimester of pregnancy. The chain carries TRBV28 and TRBJ2-3; the match to TRBD2 covers 7 bases. The CDR3 is CASSLGGSSTDTQYF. CDR3 DNA: TGTGCCAGCAGTTTGGGCGGGAGCAGCACAGATACGCAGTATTTT.